This is a list of T cell receptor beta chains from one sample in a study of CD8 T cells in ankylosing spondylitis. One entry per CDR3 protein results from TCRdb running MiXCR on the 5' RACE reads. The sample lists about 130,000 distinct CDR3 sequences; around 9% were seen once. The sequencing sample was made of blood, either unsorted or a sorted T cell fraction (not recorded which). Source of these receptors: a male donor with ankylosing spondylitis or in good health (not recorded which). Both conserved end residues are part of each CDR3. Fields, in order: J gene, D gene, V gene, clone size, CDR3 DNA, CDR3 protein. The D gene is left open where the match is weak. Size is omitted from some rows. Given values are once, few, many or a class for expanded clones.

j_call: TRBJ2-3
d_call: TRBD2
v_call: TRBV12-3/TRBV12-4
clone_size: many
cdr3_nt: TGTGCCAGCAGTTTCCATAAGACTAGCGGCACAGATACGCAGTATTTT
cdr3_aa: CASSFHKTSGTDTQYF

j_call: TRBJ2-7
d_call: TRBD2
v_call: TRBV10-3
clone_size: many
cdr3_nt: TGTGCCATCAGTGAGCCCGGGAGGCCCGAGCAGTACTTC
cdr3_aa: CAISEPGRPEQYF

j_call: TRBJ2-1
d_call: TRBD2
v_call: TRBV6-2/TRBV6-3
clone_size: many
cdr3_nt: TGTGCCAGCAATCCTTCGGGAGGCTACTATCCGTTCTTC
cdr3_aa: CASNPSGGYYPFF

j_call: TRBJ2-7
d_call: TRBD2
v_call: TRBV29-1
clone_size: many
cdr3_nt: TGCAGCGCCCAAGGGACTACCTACGAGCAGTACTTC
cdr3_aa: CSAQGTTYEQYF

j_call: TRBJ2-1
d_call: -
v_call: TRBV20-1
clone_size: many
cdr3_nt: TGCAGTGCTAGAGATCCTAAGGGGAATGAGCAGTTCTTC
cdr3_aa: CSARDPKGNEQFF

j_call: TRBJ2-1
d_call: -
v_call: TRBV10-3
clone_size: many
cdr3_nt: TGTGCCATCAGTGAAGGTCGGACAGTGAATGAGCAGTTCTTC
cdr3_aa: CAISEGRTVNEQFF

j_call: TRBJ2-1
d_call: TRBD2
v_call: TRBV5-6
clone_size: -
cdr3_nt: TGTGCCAGCAGCTTGGAAGGACTAGCGGGAGGGCCTCCAAATGAGCAGTTCTTC
cdr3_aa: CASSLEGLAGGPPNEQFF

j_call: TRBJ2-7
d_call: TRBD2
v_call: TRBV12-3/TRBV12-4
clone_size: many
cdr3_nt: TGTGCCAGCAGGTTCGGCGGGAGTTCTAACGAGCAGTACTTC
cdr3_aa: CASRFGGSSNEQYF

j_call: TRBJ2-3
d_call: -
v_call: TRBV7-2
clone_size: many
cdr3_nt: TGTGCCAGCAGCTCGTCCCTCCTGAGCGCCCGGGTCGATACGCAGTATTTT
cdr3_aa: CASSSSLLSARVDTQYF

j_call: TRBJ1-3
d_call: -
v_call: TRBV2
clone_size: many
cdr3_nt: TGTGCCAGCAGTGAATCCGGCTCTGGAAACACCATATATTTT
cdr3_aa: CASSESGSGNTIYF

j_call: TRBJ1-5
d_call: -
v_call: TRBV7-8
clone_size: many
cdr3_nt: TGTGCCAGCAGCTTAGGTGTGGGAAGTAGCAATCAGCCCCAGCATTTT
cdr3_aa: CASSLGVGSSNQPQHF

j_call: TRBJ2-7
d_call: -
v_call: TRBV4-1
clone_size: many
cdr3_nt: TGCGCCAGCAGCGAACGGGACGTAACCTACGAGCAGTACTTC
cdr3_aa: CASSERDVTYEQYF

j_call: TRBJ2-1
d_call: TRBD2
v_call: TRBV12-3/TRBV12-4
clone_size: many
cdr3_nt: TGTGCCAGCAGTACTAGCGGGAGTTTCAATGAGCAGTTCTTC
cdr3_aa: CASSTSGSFNEQFF

j_call: TRBJ2-5
d_call: -
v_call: TRBV29-1
clone_size: many
cdr3_nt: TGCAGCGTTTCTGGTCAAAGGGAGACCCAGTACTTC
cdr3_aa: CSVSGQRETQYF

j_call: TRBJ2-1
d_call: -
v_call: TRBV12-3/TRBV12-4
clone_size: once
cdr3_nt: TGTGCCAGCAGTTTATGGGCAGGGGTTGACAATGAGCAGTTCTTC
cdr3_aa: CASSLWAGVDNEQFF

j_call: TRBJ2-5
d_call: -
v_call: TRBV5-1
clone_size: -
cdr3_nt: TGCGCCAGCAGCTTGGCGCTCGGTGGGGGAGAGACCCAGTACTTC
cdr3_aa: CASSLALGGGETQYF

j_call: TRBJ2-7
d_call: -
v_call: TRBV5-1
clone_size: many
cdr3_nt: TGCGCCAGCAGCTTGGACGCGAGCTCCTACGAGCAGTACTTC
cdr3_aa: CASSLDASSYEQYF

j_call: TRBJ1-1
d_call: -
v_call: TRBV3-1
clone_size: -
cdr3_nt: TGTGCCAGCAGCCGCAGGGTATCGGTCGTTGCTTTCTTT
cdr3_aa: CASSRRVSVVAFF

j_call: TRBJ2-5
d_call: TRBD2
v_call: TRBV27
clone_size: many
cdr3_nt: TGTGCCAGCAGTTCGGGGGGGACTCTGCGGGAGACCCAGTACTTC
cdr3_aa: CASSSGGTLRETQYF

j_call: TRBJ1-1
d_call: -
v_call: TRBV21-1
clone_size: few
cdr3_nt: TGTGCCAGCAGCTCAAATGGGAGGAGGTGGAACACTGAAGCTTTCTTT
cdr3_aa: CASSSNGRRWNTEAFF

j_call: TRBJ2-1
d_call: -
v_call: TRBV12-3/TRBV12-4
clone_size: few
cdr3_nt: TGTGCCAGCAGTTTCAGAGGCGGGATAGATGAGCAGTTCTTC
cdr3_aa: CASSFRGGIDEQFF

j_call: TRBJ2-5
d_call: -
v_call: TRBV5-5
clone_size: few
cdr3_nt: TGTGCCAGCAGCACCAGGGGAGATTCGGAGACCCAGTACTTC
cdr3_aa: CASSTRGDSETQYF

j_call: TRBJ2-1
d_call: -
v_call: TRBV20-1
clone_size: many
cdr3_nt: TGCAGTGCTAGAGACGCCAGGGGGGGTTACAATGAGCAGTTCTTC
cdr3_aa: CSARDARGGYNEQFF

j_call: TRBJ2-7
d_call: -
v_call: TRBV7-8
clone_size: many
cdr3_nt: TGTGCCAGCAGCTTAGCTGGCAGGGGCCTCGAGCAGTACTTC
cdr3_aa: CASSLAGRGLEQYF

j_call: TRBJ2-7
d_call: TRBD2
v_call: TRBV2
clone_size: many
cdr3_nt: TGTGCCAGCACCGCGACTAGCGGGAGATACGAGCAGTACTTC
cdr3_aa: CASTATSGRYEQYF

j_call: TRBJ2-2
d_call: TRBD2
v_call: TRBV6-1
clone_size: few
cdr3_nt: TGTGCCAGCAGCCCGACTAGCCGGAACACCGGGGAGCTGTTTTTT
cdr3_aa: CASSPTSRNTGELFF

j_call: TRBJ2-6
d_call: -
v_call: TRBV18
clone_size: many
cdr3_nt: TGTGCCAGCTCACCAACCCGGTACTCTGGGGCCAACGTCCTGACTTTC
cdr3_aa: CASSPTRYSGANVLTF

j_call: TRBJ1-2
d_call: -
v_call: TRBV20-1
clone_size: -
cdr3_nt: TGCAGTGCTAGTGCGGGAGGACACAACTATGGCTACACCTTC
cdr3_aa: CSASAGGHNYGYTF

j_call: TRBJ2-1
d_call: -
v_call: TRBV5-6
clone_size: many
cdr3_nt: TGTGCCAGCAGCCCCCCGCGGGACAGTCTCAATGAGCAGTTCTTC
cdr3_aa: CASSPPRDSLNEQFF

j_call: TRBJ2-7
d_call: TRBD2
v_call: TRBV28
clone_size: few
cdr3_nt: TGTGCCAGCAGTCCCCTAGCGGGAGGGTACGAGCAGTACTTC
cdr3_aa: CASSPLAGGYEQYF

j_call: TRBJ2-7
d_call: -
v_call: TRBV6-2/TRBV6-3
clone_size: many
cdr3_nt: TGTGCCAGCACCGACAGCCCCGTCTCCTACGAGCAGTACTTC
cdr3_aa: CASTDSPVSYEQYF

j_call: TRBJ2-4
d_call: TRBD2
v_call: TRBV7-2
clone_size: many
cdr3_nt: TGTGCCAGCAGCTTCCTGGCTAGCGGGGGCCGGTCGAACATTCAGTACTTC
cdr3_aa: CASSFLASGGRSNIQYF

j_call: TRBJ2-7
d_call: -
v_call: TRBV7-9
clone_size: few
cdr3_nt: TGTGCCAGCAGCTTAGGGGTCTACGAGCAGTACTTC
cdr3_aa: CASSLGVYEQYF

j_call: TRBJ2-1
d_call: -
v_call: TRBV20-1
clone_size: many
cdr3_nt: TGCAGTGCTACCCCTAGGAGCTCCTACAATGAGCAGTTCTTC
cdr3_aa: CSATPRSSYNEQFF

j_call: TRBJ2-3
d_call: -
v_call: TRBV6-5
clone_size: many
cdr3_nt: TGTGCCAGCAGTTACTCTCAGCGAGTAAGCACAGATACGCAGTATTTT
cdr3_aa: CASSYSQRVSTDTQYF

j_call: TRBJ2-5
d_call: -
v_call: TRBV4-2
clone_size: few
cdr3_nt: TGTGCCAGCAGCCAAGTTCGCAGGGGAATTATAGAGACCCAGTACTTC
cdr3_aa: CASSQVRRGIIETQYF

j_call: TRBJ2-1
d_call: -
v_call: TRBV11-1
clone_size: many
cdr3_nt: TGTGCCAGCAGCTTATCTAAAAGGACAACCTATAGGCCCAGCTCCTACAATGAGCAGTTCTTC
cdr3_aa: CASSLSKRTTYRPSSYNEQFF

j_call: TRBJ1-1
d_call: -
v_call: TRBV15
clone_size: few
cdr3_nt: TGTGCCACCAGCAACTACGGACAGCTCCATCTGAACACTGAAGCTTTCTTT
cdr3_aa: CATSNYGQLHLNTEAFF

j_call: TRBJ2-5
d_call: TRBD1
v_call: TRBV4-3
clone_size: many
cdr3_nt: TGCGCCAGCAGCCGTGAAGGGGGCGAGACCCAGTACTTC
cdr3_aa: CASSREGGETQYF

j_call: TRBJ2-1
d_call: -
v_call: TRBV7-8
clone_size: many
cdr3_nt: TGTGCCAGCAGCTCTCTCGGCAGGGGAGGGTTCTTC
cdr3_aa: CASSSLGRGGFF

j_call: TRBJ2-1
d_call: TRBD2
v_call: TRBV10-3
clone_size: many
cdr3_nt: TGTGCCATCAGTGAGGGGACTAGCGGGTACAATGAGCAGTTCTTC
cdr3_aa: CAISEGTSGYNEQFF

j_call: TRBJ2-2
d_call: -
v_call: TRBV7-9
clone_size: -
cdr3_nt: TGTGCCAGCAGTTATTACACGGCCGGGGAGCTGTTTTTT
cdr3_aa: CASSYYTAGELFF

j_call: TRBJ2-2
d_call: TRBD1
v_call: TRBV5-8
clone_size: many
cdr3_nt: TGTGCCAGCAGCAGGGACAGCTACACCGGGGAGCTGTTTTTT
cdr3_aa: CASSRDSYTGELFF

j_call: TRBJ2-1
d_call: -
v_call: TRBV6-2/TRBV6-3
clone_size: few
cdr3_nt: TGTGCCAGCAGAAAGTCGGGTCGCGGTGAGTTCTTC
cdr3_aa: CASRKSGRGEFF

j_call: TRBJ2-5
d_call: -
v_call: TRBV15
clone_size: few
cdr3_nt: TGTGCCACCAGCAGAGACGGGCGGACCCAGTACTTC
cdr3_aa: CATSRDGRTQYF

j_call: TRBJ2-1
d_call: -
v_call: TRBV5-1
clone_size: many
cdr3_nt: TGCGCCAGCAGCGGGCAGCAGAATGAGCAGTTCTTC
cdr3_aa: CASSGQQNEQFF

j_call: TRBJ2-5
d_call: TRBD2
v_call: TRBV12-3/TRBV12-4
clone_size: many
cdr3_nt: TGTGCCAGCAGCTGGGGACTAGCCGGGGAGACCCAGTACTTC
cdr3_aa: CASSWGLAGETQYF

j_call: TRBJ2-1
d_call: TRBD2
v_call: TRBV7-9
clone_size: few
cdr3_nt: TGTGCCAGCAGCTTGGCCAGCGGGAGACCCTACAATGAGCAGTTCTTC
cdr3_aa: CASSLASGRPYNEQFF

j_call: TRBJ1-5
d_call: -
v_call: TRBV5-1
clone_size: many
cdr3_nt: TGCGCCAGCAGCTTGTCCGGGGTCGGCAATCAGCCCCAGCATTTT
cdr3_aa: CASSLSGVGNQPQHF

j_call: TRBJ2-7
d_call: -
v_call: TRBV7-8
clone_size: many
cdr3_nt: TGTGCCAGCAGCTACTCGGACAGCTACGAGCAGTACTTC
cdr3_aa: CASSYSDSYEQYF

j_call: TRBJ1-4
d_call: TRBD1
v_call: TRBV7-2
clone_size: -
cdr3_nt: TGTGCCAGCAGCTTAGGGGACAGGCGGTCAGATGAAAAACTGTTTTTT
cdr3_aa: CASSLGDRRSDEKLFF

j_call: TRBJ1-3
d_call: -
v_call: TRBV7-8
clone_size: many
cdr3_nt: TGTGCCAGCAGCTTCTTCCAGGGGGGAAACACCATATATTTT
cdr3_aa: CASSFFQGGNTIYF

j_call: TRBJ2-1
d_call: -
v_call: TRBV29-1
clone_size: few
cdr3_nt: TGCAGCGTCCCGGTAGCTCCTAAAGGGAATGAGCAGTTCTTC
cdr3_aa: CSVPVAPKGNEQFF

j_call: TRBJ2-1
d_call: -
v_call: TRBV12-3/TRBV12-4
clone_size: few
cdr3_nt: TGTGCCAGCAGCCCCGGGGGTTTGGGCTCCTACAATGAGCAGTTCTTC
cdr3_aa: CASSPGGLGSYNEQFF

j_call: TRBJ1-2
d_call: -
v_call: TRBV12-3/TRBV12-4
clone_size: many
cdr3_nt: TGTGCCAGCAGTTTAGAGGACGGCTATGGCTACACCTTC
cdr3_aa: CASSLEDGYGYTF

j_call: TRBJ1-1
d_call: -
v_call: TRBV20-1
clone_size: many
cdr3_nt: TGCAGTGCAGAGAGGAGCGGAAACACTGAAGCTTTCTTT
cdr3_aa: CSAERSGNTEAFF

j_call: TRBJ2-7
d_call: -
v_call: TRBV4-2
clone_size: many
cdr3_nt: TGTGCCAGCAGCCAAGGTACCCCTACAGGGAGCGGGTTCTACGAGCAGTACTTC
cdr3_aa: CASSQGTPTGSGFYEQYF

j_call: TRBJ1-2
d_call: -
v_call: TRBV4-1
clone_size: many
cdr3_nt: TGCGCCAGCAGCCAAGCGGCCAGGGATAACTATGGCTACACCTTC
cdr3_aa: CASSQAARDNYGYTF

j_call: TRBJ2-2
d_call: -
v_call: TRBV5-1
clone_size: many
cdr3_nt: TGCGCCAGCAGCTTGAGTGACGCCGGGAACACCGGGGAGCTGTTTTTT
cdr3_aa: CASSLSDAGNTGELFF